This T cell receptor (beta chain) was documented in a study of T cells of healthy individuals. CDR1 is LNHNV and CDR2 is YYDKDF in the germline V gene (reference sequence). Unmatched junction bases numbered 10, after V lost 8 bases and J lost 8 bases. The CDR3 is 14 residues long. TCRdb independently ran MiXCR on the 5' RACE reads; one entry per CDR3 protein. This sample yields 50,000 to 55,000 distinct CDR3 sequences, of which roughly 15% are seen a single time; about 16% belongs to the top ten. V is TRBV15 and J is TRBJ2-1, with 9 bases aligning to TRBD2. The TCR comes from a human donor in good health. The CDR3: CATEDLAGDHEQFF. CDR3 in DNA: TGTGCCACCGAAGATTTAGCGGGAGATCATGAGCAGTTCTTC.